This TCR beta chain originates from a study of blood T cell repertoires in COVID-19. Study in general: Both acute and convalescent COVID-19 samples were obtained from the United States, Italy and Spain.

This table comes from immunoSEQ multiplex PCR, and its TCRdb copy is limited to in-frame clones, with some not included. The sample has a few hundred thousand clones; 88% are singletons. V lost 5 bases to trimming and J lost 9 bases, with 22 bases between them. Germline-derived CDR1 and CDR2 are SGHAT and FQNNGV. The CDR3 sequence is 15 residues long. This clonotype originated in a man aged 60 to 75 who had recovered from COVID-19. The genes are TRBV11-2 and TRBJ1-2; D gene uncertain. The sample comprised peripheral blood. CDR3 sequence: CASSRDGLVGLSYTF. The CDR3 DNA follows: TGTGCCAGCAGCCGCGACGGGTTAGTGGGTTTGAGCTACACCTTC.